This T cell receptor beta chain was documented in a study of blood T cells in healthy people across ages. V lost 3 bases and J 2 bases, leaving 10 bases between the germline ends. The CDR3 sequence is 14 residues long. The germline V gene has CDR1 SNHLY and CDR2 FYNNEI. Primed by a sample-barcoded 5' primer and a J-beta primer mix, a second PCR proceeded for about 6 to 12 cycles. Each CDR3 protein is one row after TCRdb ran MiXCR on the 5' RACE reads. The sample comprises hundreds of thousands of distinct CDR3 sequences, 29% of which are singletons, and 15% to 20% rests with the top ten. The chain recombines TRBV2 with TRBJ1-2, with D perhaps TRBD1 (6 bases). The specimen was blood. The receptor's source is a woman at least 80 years old in good health. CDR3 DNA: TGTGCCAGCAGTGACAGTACAGGGAACTATGGCTACACCTTC. This encodes CASSDSTGNYGYTF.